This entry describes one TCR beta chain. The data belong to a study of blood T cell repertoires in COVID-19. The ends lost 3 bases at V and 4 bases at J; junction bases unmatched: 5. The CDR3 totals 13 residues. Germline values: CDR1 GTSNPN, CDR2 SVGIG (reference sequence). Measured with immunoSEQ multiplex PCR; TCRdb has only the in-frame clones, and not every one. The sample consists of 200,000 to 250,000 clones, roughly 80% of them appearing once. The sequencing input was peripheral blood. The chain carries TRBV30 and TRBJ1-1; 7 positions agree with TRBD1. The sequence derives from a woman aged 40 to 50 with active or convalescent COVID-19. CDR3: CAWSSAGGTEAFF. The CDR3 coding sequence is TGTGCCTGGAGCTCGGCAGGGGGCACTGAAGCTTTCTTT.